The present entry profiles one TCR beta chain with its context. Its target is unknown. The read terminates 3 residues ahead of where the CDR3 ends, so the germline J gene completes it. The data were taken from a study of Tregs in tolerant kidney transplant recipients. Points from the study as a whole: For some patients, primers changed over time, blocking nucleotide-level comparison. Tolerant patients' donor-specific Tregs expanded beyond overall Tregs, suggesting antigen-driven growth. Findings come from small patient numbers and require larger validation.

This table comes from immunoSEQ multiplex PCR, and its TCRdb copy is limited to in-frame clones, with some not included. Here the sample table reports about 30,000 clones. Germline V gives CDR1 MNHNS, CDR2 SASEGT. The CDR3 loop spans 16 amino acids. V shed 4 bases, J shed 2 bases, and the junction held 9 bases outside the gene matches. The clonotype was recovered from a human donor who received a combined kidney and bone marrow transplant. This chain uses TRBV6-1 with TRBJ1-2; TRBD1 matches 8 bases. Sequencing was performed on CD8+ T cells from blood, taken before the transplant. The part of the CDR3 DNA that was read is TGTGCCAGCAGTGGGCCCCTGGACAGGGAGAACTATGGC. Protein product: CASSGPLDRENYG. The CDR3 as a whole reads CASSGPLDRENYGYTF.